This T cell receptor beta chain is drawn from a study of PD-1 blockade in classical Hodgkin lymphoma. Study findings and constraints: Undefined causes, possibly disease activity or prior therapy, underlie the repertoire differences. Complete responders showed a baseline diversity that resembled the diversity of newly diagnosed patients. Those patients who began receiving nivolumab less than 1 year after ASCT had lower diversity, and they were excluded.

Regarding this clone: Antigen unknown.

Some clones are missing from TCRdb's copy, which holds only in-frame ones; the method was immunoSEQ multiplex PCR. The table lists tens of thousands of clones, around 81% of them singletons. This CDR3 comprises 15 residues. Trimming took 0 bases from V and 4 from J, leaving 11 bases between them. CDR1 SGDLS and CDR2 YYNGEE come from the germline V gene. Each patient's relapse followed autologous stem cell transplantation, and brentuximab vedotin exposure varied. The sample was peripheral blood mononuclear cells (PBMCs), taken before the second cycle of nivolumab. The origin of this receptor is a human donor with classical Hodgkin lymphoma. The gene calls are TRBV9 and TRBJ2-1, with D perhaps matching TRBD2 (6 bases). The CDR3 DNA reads TGTGCCAGCAGCGTAGCGGGGGACGTTTACAATGAGCAGTTCTTC. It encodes CASSVAGDVYNEQFF. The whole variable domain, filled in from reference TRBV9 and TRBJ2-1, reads DSGVTQTPKHLITATGQRVTLRCSPRSGDLSVYWYQQSLDQGLQFLIQYYNGEERAKGNILERFSAQQFPDLHSELNLSSLELGDSALYFCASSVAGDVYNEQFFGPGTRLTVL.